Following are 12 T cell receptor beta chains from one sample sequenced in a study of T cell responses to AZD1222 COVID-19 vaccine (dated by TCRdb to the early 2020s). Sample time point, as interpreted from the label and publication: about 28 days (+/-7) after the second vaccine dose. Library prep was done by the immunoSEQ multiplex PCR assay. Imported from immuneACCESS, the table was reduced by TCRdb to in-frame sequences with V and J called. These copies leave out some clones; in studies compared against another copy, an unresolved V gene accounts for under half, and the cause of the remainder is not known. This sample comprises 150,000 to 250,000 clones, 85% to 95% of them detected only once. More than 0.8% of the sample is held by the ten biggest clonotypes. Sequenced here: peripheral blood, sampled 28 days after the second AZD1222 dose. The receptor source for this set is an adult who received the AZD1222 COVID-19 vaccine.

Here the CDR3 DNA reads TGCGCCAGCAATAGCGGGGGCGCGGGGAACACTGAAGCTTTCTTT. Encoded protein: CASNSGGAGNTEAFF. The chain combines TRBV5-1 with TRBJ1-1; D perhaps matches TRBD1 (6 bases). Germline V lookup: CDR1 SGHRS, CDR2 YFSETQ. CDR3 size: 15 residues. Trimming took off 6 bases at V and 1 base at J, with 16 bases between the two ends.

The CDR3 loop is CASSPNRDSYGYTF. The CDR3 DNA reads TGTGCCAGCAGCCCGAATAGGGACAGCTATGGCTACACCTTC. The rearrangement links TRBV7-9 to TRBJ1-2; TRBD1 aligns across 7 bases. From germline, CDR1 is SEHNR and CDR2 FQNEAQ (reference sequence). V lost 5 bases, J lost 4 bases, and 7 bases stayed unmatched. This CDR3 region has 14 residues.

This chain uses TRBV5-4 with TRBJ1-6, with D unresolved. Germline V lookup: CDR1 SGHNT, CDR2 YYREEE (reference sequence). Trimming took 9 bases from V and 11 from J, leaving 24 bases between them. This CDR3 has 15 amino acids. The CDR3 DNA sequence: TGTGCCATTCGCTCCGATCCGGAGGGCGCTGCACCCCTCCACTTT. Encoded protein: CAIRSDPEGAAPLHF.

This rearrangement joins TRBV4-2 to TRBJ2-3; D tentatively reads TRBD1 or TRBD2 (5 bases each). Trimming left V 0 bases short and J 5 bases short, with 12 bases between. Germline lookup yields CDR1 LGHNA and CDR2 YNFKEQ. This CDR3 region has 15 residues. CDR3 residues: CASSQDGTGRDTQYF. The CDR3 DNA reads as TGTGCCAGCAGCCAAGACGGGACGGGCAGAGATACGCAGTATTTT.

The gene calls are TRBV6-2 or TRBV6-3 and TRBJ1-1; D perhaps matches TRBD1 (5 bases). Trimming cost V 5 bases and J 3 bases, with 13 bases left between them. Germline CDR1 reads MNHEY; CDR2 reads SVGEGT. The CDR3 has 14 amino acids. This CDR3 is CASSTSGSHTEAFF. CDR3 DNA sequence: TGTGCCAGCAGTACATCAGGGAGTCACACTGAAGCTTTCTTT.

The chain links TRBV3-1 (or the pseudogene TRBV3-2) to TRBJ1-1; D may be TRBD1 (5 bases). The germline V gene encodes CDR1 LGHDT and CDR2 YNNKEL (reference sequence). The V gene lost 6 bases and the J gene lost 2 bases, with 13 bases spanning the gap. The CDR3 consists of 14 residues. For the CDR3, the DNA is TGTGCCAGCAGTCCAATGACAGTTAACACTGAAGCTTTCTTT. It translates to CASSPMTVNTEAFF.

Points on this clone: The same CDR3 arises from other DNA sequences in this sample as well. The CDR3 nucleotides are TGTGCCAGCAGCGGGGACGGCTATGGCTACACCTTC. Amino acids: CASSGDGYGYTF. The chain carries TRBV2 and TRBJ1-2, with D possibly TRBD1 on 5 matching bases. This CDR3 comprises 12 residues. V gave up 6 bases and J gave up 4 bases, with 9 bases separating them. Germline V CDR1 and CDR2: SNHLY, FYNNEI.

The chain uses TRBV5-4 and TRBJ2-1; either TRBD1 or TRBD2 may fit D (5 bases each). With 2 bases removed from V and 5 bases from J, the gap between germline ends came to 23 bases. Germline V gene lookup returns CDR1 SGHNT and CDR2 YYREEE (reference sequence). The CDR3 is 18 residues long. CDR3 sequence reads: CASSLPSSRMGRDNEQFF. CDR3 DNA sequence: TGTGCCAGCAGCTTACCCTCCTCTCGCATGGGACGGGACAATGAGCAGTTCTTC.

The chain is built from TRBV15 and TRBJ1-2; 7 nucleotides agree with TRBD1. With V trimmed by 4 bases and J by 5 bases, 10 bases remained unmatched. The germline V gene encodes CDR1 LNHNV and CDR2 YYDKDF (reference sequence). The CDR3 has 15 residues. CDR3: CATSNRVTGWYGYTF. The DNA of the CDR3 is TGTGCCACCAGCAACCGGGTGACAGGGTGGTATGGCTACACCTTC.

The CDR3 loop reads CASSSRDRGVSYGYTF. CDR3 in DNA: TGCGCCAGCAGCTCCCGGGACAGGGGGGTGAGCTATGGCTACACCTTC. The chain employs TRBV5-1 and TRBJ1-2; 11 bases align to TRBD1. The germline V gene encodes CDR1 SGHRS and CDR2 YFSETQ. V was pared by 3 bases and J by 4 bases, with 8 bases of the junction left unmatched. The CDR3 is 16 residues long.

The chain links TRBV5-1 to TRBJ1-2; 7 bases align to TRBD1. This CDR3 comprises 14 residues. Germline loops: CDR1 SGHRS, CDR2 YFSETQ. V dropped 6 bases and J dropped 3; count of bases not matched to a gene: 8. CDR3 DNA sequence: TGCGCCAGCACCCGGACAGGCAAAGACTATGGCTACACCTTC. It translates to CASTRTGKDYGYTF.

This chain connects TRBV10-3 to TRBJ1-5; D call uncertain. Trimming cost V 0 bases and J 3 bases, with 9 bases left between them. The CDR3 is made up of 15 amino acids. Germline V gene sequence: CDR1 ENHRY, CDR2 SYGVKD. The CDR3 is CAISESPGPNQPQHF. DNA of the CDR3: TGTGCCATCAGTGAGTCCCCCGGGCCCAATCAGCCCCAGCATTTT.